Listed below are T cell receptor beta chains from one sample, sequenced in a study of technical replicates of blood from several donors. Some clones are missing from TCRdb's copy, which holds only in-frame ones; the method was immunoSEQ multiplex PCR. In the table there are tens of thousands of clones, 89% of which are singletons. The sample comprised T cells isolated from PBMCs. The receptor set was obtained from a human donor in good health. Both conserved end residues are part of each CDR3. Fields, in order: J gene, D gene, V gene, clone size, CDR3 length, CDR3 protein, CDR3 DNA. D genes are given only for firm matches. Rows may omit the clone size; those that give it use once, few, many or a size class.

>TRBJ2-1|TRBD2|TRBV18|.|16
CASSPPGLADYNEQFF
TGTGCCAGCTCACCACCGGGACTAGCAGACTACAATGAGCAGTTCTTC
>TRBJ2-2|TRBD1|TRBV7-8|.|14
CASSRTGVTGELFF
TGTGCCAGCAGCAGAACAGGGGTCACCGGGGAGCTGTTTTTT
>TRBJ2-5|.|TRBV7-2|once|14
CASSLSGQQETQYF
TGTGCCAGCAGCCTTAGCGGTCAACAAGAGACCCAGTACTTC
>TRBJ2-2|.|TRBV7-3|.|15
CASSSGLANTGELFF
TGTGCCAGCAGCTCGGGTCTCGCGAACACCGGGGAGCTGTTTTTT
>TRBJ2-7|.|TRBV28|.|15
CASSRTGMGSYEQYF
TGTGCCAGCAGCCGTACAGGGATGGGGTCCTACGAGCAGTACTTC
>TRBJ1-1|.|TRBV25-1|.|12
CASTNRNTEAFF
TGTGCCAGCACTAATAGGAACACTGAAGCTTTCTTT
>TRBJ2-7|.|TRBV19|.|13
CASSIVGGYEQYF
TGTGCCAGTAGTATAGTAGGAGGGTACGAGCAGTACTTC
>TRBJ2-5|TRBD2|TRBV15|.|13
CATSRGGGRDQYF
TGTGCCACCAGCAGAGGGGGAGGGAGGGACCAGTACTTC
>TRBJ1-1|TRBD1|TRBV5-4|.|15
CASSPPGTDHTEAFF
TGTGCCAGCAGCCCGCCAGGGACAGACCACACTGAAGCTTTCTTT
>TRBJ1-4|.|TRBV5-3|.|19
CARSLDKVPYRNQYEKLFF
TGTGCCAGAAGCTTGGACAAGGTCCCCTACAGGAACCAATATGAAAAACTGTTTTTT
>TRBJ2-4|.|TRBV28|.|13
CASCSGGACIQYF
TGTGCCAGCTGCTCGGGGGGCGCGTGCATTCAGTACTTC
>TRBJ1-1|.|TRBV9|.|15
CASSADFRRGTEAFF
TGTGCCAGCAGCGCAGACTTCCGTCGCGGGACTGAAGCTTTCTTT
>TRBJ1-2|TRBD1|TRBV15|.|14
CATSTGDSNYGYTF
TGTGCCACCAGCACTGGGGACAGCAACTATGGCTACACCTTC
>TRBJ2-1|.|TRBV12-2|.|18
CASRLVGQERGRYNEQFF
TGTGCAAGTCGCTTAGTGGGACAGGAGAGAGGGAGATACAATGAGCAGTTCTTC
>TRBJ1-2|.|TRBV19|.|13
CASSSQPRGGYTF
TGTGCCAGTAGTTCCCAACCGAGAGGCGGCTACACCTTC
>TRBJ1-3|.|TRBV6-1|.|14
CASTLEESGNTIYF
TGTGCCTCCACACTTGAGGAGTCTGGAAACACCATATATTTT
>TRBJ2-5|TRBD2|TRBV6-5|.|13
CASSYAGVETQYF
TGTGCCAGCAGTTACGCGGGAGTGGAGACCCAGTACTTC
>TRBJ2-7|TRBD2|TRBV4-3|.|15
CASSQVAAGGDEQYF
TGCGCCAGCAGCCAAGTTGCAGCGGGAGGGGACGAGCAGTACTTC
>TRBJ1-1|.|TRBV29-1|.|13
CSVTGLQNTEAFF
TGCAGCGTTACAGGGCTCCAGAACACTGAAGCTTTCTTT
>TRBJ2-7|TRBD1|TRBV27|.|14
CASSLSWTGYEQYF
TGTGCCAGCAGTTTATCTTGGACAGGGTACGAGCAGTACTTC
>TRBJ2-3|.|TRBV6-5|.|11
CASSQSDTQYF
TGTGCCAGCAGCCAATCAGATACGCAGTATTTT
>TRBJ2-3|TRBD1|TRBV6-4|.|14
CASSVQGATDTQYF
TGTGCCAGCAGTGTACAGGGGGCCACAGATACGCAGTATTTT
>TRBJ2-2|.|TRBV11-2|few|16
CASSSKGLSFTGELFF
TGTGCCAGCAGCTCTAAGGGGCTCTCCTTCACCGGGGAGCTGTTTTTT
>TRBJ1-3|TRBD1|TRBV7-2|.|19
CASSLMAGRGTGVGNTIYF
TGTGCCAGCAGCTTAATGGCCGGGCGTGGGACAGGGGTAGGAAACACCATATATTTT
>TRBJ2-7|TRBD2|TRBV2|.|14
CASSEPRENYEQYF
TGTGCCAGCAGTGAACCGCGGGAGAACTACGAGCAGTACTTC
>TRBJ2-2|TRBD1|TRBV10-3|.|16
CAIGDRLATNTGELFF
TGTGCCATCGGGGACAGGTTAGCCACGAACACCGGGGAGCTGTTTTTT
>TRBJ2-3|TRBD2|TRBV7-8|few|17
CASSFQSSGRGTDTQYF
TGTGCCAGCAGCTTTCAGTCTAGCGGGAGAGGCACAGATACGCAGTATTTT
>TRBJ1-1|TRBD1|TRBV19|.|13
CASGGQMNTEAFF
TGTGCCAGTGGGGGACAGATGAACACTGAAGCTTTCTTT
>TRBJ2-1|TRBD2|TRBV28|.|19
CASSQPGLAGGQVYNEQFF
TGTGCCAGCAGCCAACCGGGACTAGCGGGAGGGCAGGTCTACAATGAGCAGTTCTTC
>TRBJ1-1|.|TRBV6-6|.|15
CASSPIDNRNTEAFF
TGTGCCAGCAGTCCCATAGACAACAGAAACACTGAAGCTTTCTTT
>TRBJ1-4|.|TRBV7-9|few|15
CASSLLGDRDEKLFF
TGTGCCAGCAGCTTACTCGGGGATCGGGATGAAAAACTGTTTTTT
>TRBJ1-1|.|TRBV5-8|.|12
CASSKGRTEAFF
TGTGCCAGCAGTAAGGGGCGTACTGAAGCTTTCTTT
>TRBJ2-1|.|TRBV11-3|.|13
CASSFSVDNEQFF
TGTGCCAGCAGCTTTAGCGTTGACAATGAGCAGTTCTTC
>TRBJ2-7|.|TRBV19|.|13
CASSAQHSDEQYF
TGTGCCAGTAGTGCACAGCACTCGGACGAGCAGTACTTC
>TRBJ1-3|.|TRBV11-3|.|14
CASSFGGSGNTIYF
TGTGCCAGCAGCTTCGGCGGCTCTGGAAACACCATATATTTT
>TRBJ1-1|.|TRBV7-6|.|14
CASSLNSLNNEAFF
TGTGCCAGCAGCTTAAATAGTTTGAATAACGAAGCTTTCTTT
>TRBJ2-7|TRBD2|TRBV19|.|14
CASSGAGVVYEQYF
TGTGCCAGCTCCGGGGCGGGAGTGGTCTACGAGCAGTACTTC
>TRBJ1-6|.|TRBV6-5|.|14
CASTTGQNNSPLHF
TGTGCCAGCACCACCGGACAGAATAATTCACCCCTCCACTTT
>TRBJ2-7|TRBD2|TRBV11-3|.|16
CASSLEEREDRYEQYF
TGTGCCAGCAGCTTAGAGGAGCGGGAGGATCGGTACGAGCAGTACTTC
>TRBJ1-3|.|TRBV7-8|.|17
CASSLEVGRATGNTIYF
TGTGCCAGCAGCTTAGAGGTGGGCAGGGCTACTGGAAACACCATATATTTT
>TRBJ1-1|.|TRBV19|few|15
CASSPRGGGSTEAFF
TGTGCCAGTAGTCCCCGGGGGGGAGGTAGCACTGAAGCTTTCTTT
>TRBJ2-5|.|TRBV9|.|13
CASSVDREETQYF
TGTGCCAGCAGCGTAGATCGAGAAGAGACCCAGTACTTC
>TRBJ1-2|.|TRBV9|.|12
CASSASLYGYTF
TGTGCCAGCAGCGCCAGTCTTTATGGCTACACCTTC
>TRBJ1-1|.|TRBV7-9|.|11
CASGGMAEAFF
TGTGCCAGCGGGGGGATGGCTGAAGCTTTCTTT
>TRBJ2-1|TRBD2|TRBV15|.|14
CATLAGEGYNEQFF
TGTGCCACGTTAGCGGGAGAAGGTTACAATGAGCAGTTCTTC
>TRBJ2-7|TRBD2|TRBV4-1|few|15
CASSQGLAMSYEQYF
TGCGCCAGCAGCCAAGGACTAGCAATGAGCTACGAGCAGTACTTC
>TRBJ1-4|TRBD1|TRBV6-5|few|16
CASSYQTGTGNEKLFF
TGTGCCAGCAGTTATCAGACCGGGACAGGGAATGAAAAACTGTTTTTT
>TRBJ1-1|.|TRBV5-1|.|13
CASSLLSHTEAFF
TGCGCCAGCAGCCTATTGTCGCACACTGAAGCTTTCTTT
>TRBJ1-2|TRBD1|TRBV29-1|.|12
CSVEGTGIGYTF
TGCAGCGTTGAAGGGACAGGAATCGGCTACACCTTC
>TRBJ2-1|TRBD2|TRBV4-1|.|15
CASSPVAGGNNEQFF
TGCGCCAGCAGCCCTGTAGCGGGAGGGAACAATGAGCAGTTCTTC
>TRBJ1-5|TRBD1|TRBV6-1|.|15
CASSERDSKPQPQHF
TGTGCCAGCAGTGAGCGGGACAGCAAGCCTCAGCCCCAGCATTTT
>TRBJ2-1|.|TRBV9|.|15
CASSVAGVSYNEQFF
TGTGCCAGCAGCGTAGCGGGAGTCTCCTACAATGAGCAGTTCTTC
>TRBJ2-1|.|TRBV6-6|.|12
CASRYQDNEQFF
TGTGCCAGCAGGTACCAGGACAATGAGCAGTTCTTC